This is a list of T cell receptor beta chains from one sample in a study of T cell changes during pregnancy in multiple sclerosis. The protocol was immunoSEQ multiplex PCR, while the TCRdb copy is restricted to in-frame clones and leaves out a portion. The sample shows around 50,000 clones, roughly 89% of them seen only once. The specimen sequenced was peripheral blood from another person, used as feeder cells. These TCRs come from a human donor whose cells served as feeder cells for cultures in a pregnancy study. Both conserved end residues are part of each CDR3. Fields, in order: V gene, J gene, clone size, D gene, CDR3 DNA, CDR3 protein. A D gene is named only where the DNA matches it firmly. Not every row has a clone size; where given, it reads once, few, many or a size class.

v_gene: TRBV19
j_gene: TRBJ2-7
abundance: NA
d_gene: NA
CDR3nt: TGTGCCAGTAGTATCGCGCTGAGTGCCAACTACGAGCAGTACTTC
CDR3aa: CASSIALSANYEQYF

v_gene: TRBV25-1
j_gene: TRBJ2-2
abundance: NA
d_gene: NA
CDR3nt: TGTGCCAGCAGTGACCCAGCAGAGAACACCGGGGAGCTGTTTTTT
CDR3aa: CASSDPAENTGELFF

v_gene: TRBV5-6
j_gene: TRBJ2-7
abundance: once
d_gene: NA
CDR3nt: TGTGCCAGCACAGGACTGGGGGAGGACGAGCAGTACTTC
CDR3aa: CASTGLGEDEQYF

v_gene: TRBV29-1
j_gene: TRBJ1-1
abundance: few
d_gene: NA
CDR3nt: TGCAGCGTAGGGGGTATAGACACTGAAGCTTTCTTT
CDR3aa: CSVGGIDTEAFF

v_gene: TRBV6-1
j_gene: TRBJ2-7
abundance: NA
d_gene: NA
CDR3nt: TGTGCCAGCAGCCTTCAGTCGTACGAGCAGTACTTC
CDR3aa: CASSLQSYEQYF

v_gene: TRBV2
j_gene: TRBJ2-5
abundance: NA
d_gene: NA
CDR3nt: TGTGCCAGCAGTGAACTAAGGGATCAAGAGACCCAGTACTTC
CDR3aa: CASSELRDQETQYF

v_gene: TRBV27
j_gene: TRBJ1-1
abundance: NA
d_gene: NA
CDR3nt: TGTGCCAGCAGTTTAAGCAGGGGTACTGAAGCTTTCTTT
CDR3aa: CASSLSRGTEAFF

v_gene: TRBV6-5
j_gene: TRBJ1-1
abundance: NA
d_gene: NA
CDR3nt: TGTGCCAGCAGTATTAACCAGGAGAACACTGAAGCTTTCTTT
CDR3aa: CASSINQENTEAFF

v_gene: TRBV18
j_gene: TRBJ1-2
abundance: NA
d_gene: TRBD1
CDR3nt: TGTGCCAGCTCCCTAACAGGGGTGGGCTATGGCTACACCTTC
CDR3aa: CASSLTGVGYGYTF

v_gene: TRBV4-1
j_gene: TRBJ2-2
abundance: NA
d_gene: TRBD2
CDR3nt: TGCGCCAGCAGCCAAGAGTCGGGGAGGGGCACCGGGGAGCTGTTTTTT
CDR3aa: CASSQESGRGTGELFF

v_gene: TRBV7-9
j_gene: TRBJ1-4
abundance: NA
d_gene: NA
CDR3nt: TGTGCCAGCAGCCCTCGAGGGGGAACTAATGAAAAACTGTTTTTT
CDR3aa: CASSPRGGTNEKLFF

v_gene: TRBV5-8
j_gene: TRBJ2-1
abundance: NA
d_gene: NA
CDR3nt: TGTGCCAGCAGCCATCCTCAGGACTACAATGAGCAGTTCTTC
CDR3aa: CASSHPQDYNEQFF

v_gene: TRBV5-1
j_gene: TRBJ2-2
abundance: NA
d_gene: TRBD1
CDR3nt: TGCGCCAGCAGCTTTGGAGATTCCGGGACAGGGTCGAACACCGGGGAGCTGTTTTTT
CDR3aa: CASSFGDSGTGSNTGELFF

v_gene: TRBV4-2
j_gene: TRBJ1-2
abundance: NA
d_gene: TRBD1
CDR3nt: TGTGCCAGCAGCCAATGGGACAGTGACCGCTACACCTTC
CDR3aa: CASSQWDSDRYTF

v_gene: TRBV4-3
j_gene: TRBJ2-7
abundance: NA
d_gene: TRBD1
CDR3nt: TGCGCCAGCAGCGGGACAGGGGGCGACTACGAGCAGTACTTC
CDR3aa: CASSGTGGDYEQYF

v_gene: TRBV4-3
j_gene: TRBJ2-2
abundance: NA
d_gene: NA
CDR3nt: TGCGCCAGCAGCCAAGAATGGGCCGGGGAGCTGTTTTTT
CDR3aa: CASSQEWAGELFF

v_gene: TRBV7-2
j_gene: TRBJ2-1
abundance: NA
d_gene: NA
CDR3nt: TGTGCCAGCAGCCGCGATTGGGATGAGCAGTTCTTC
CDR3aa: CASSRDWDEQFF

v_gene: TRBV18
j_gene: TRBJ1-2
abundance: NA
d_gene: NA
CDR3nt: TGTGCCAGCTCACCCTCTCGGACGGAACCCTATGGCTACACCTTC
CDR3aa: CASSPSRTEPYGYTF

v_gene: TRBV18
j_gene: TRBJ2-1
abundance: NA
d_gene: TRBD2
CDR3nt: TGTGCCAGCTCGCCTAGCGGAGGTCCCTACAATGAGCAGTTCTTC
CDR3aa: CASSPSGGPYNEQFF

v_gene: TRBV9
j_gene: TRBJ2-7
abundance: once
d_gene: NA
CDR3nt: TGTGCCAGCAGCGGGGGGGTCCAAGACGAGCAGTACTTC
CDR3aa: CASSGGVQDEQYF

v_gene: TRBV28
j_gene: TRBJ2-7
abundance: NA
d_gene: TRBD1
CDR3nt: TGTGCCAGCCGAAGTCCGGGACAGCTATACGAGCAGTACTTC
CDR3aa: CASRSPGQLYEQYF

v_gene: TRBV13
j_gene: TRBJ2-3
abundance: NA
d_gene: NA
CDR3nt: TGTGCCAGCAGCCTCCCAGGGTCTCCGAGCACAGATACGCAGTATTTT
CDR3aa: CASSLPGSPSTDTQYF